A selection of T cell receptor beta chains follows, all from one sample in a study of blood T cell repertoires in COVID-19. Data came from immunoSEQ multiplex PCR; TCRdb stores just in-frame clones and leaves some out. The table includes 100,000 to 150,000 clones, about 85% detected once. Sequencing was carried out using peripheral blood. The receptors derive from an elderly woman with acute or convalescent COVID-19. CDR3s include the opening cysteine and the closing phenylalanine or tryptophan. The D gene is left open where the match is weak. Size is omitted from some rows. Given values are once, few, many or a class for expanded clones.

d_gene	v_gene	abundance	j_gene	CDR3aa	CDR3nt
TRBD1	TRBV3-1/TRBV3-2	.	TRBJ1-6	CASSSGQGTSPLHF	TGTGCCAGCAGCTCAGGACAGGGGACTTCACCCCTCCACTTT
.	TRBV14	.	TRBJ1-1	CASSSYTEAFF	TGTGCCAGCAGTTCCTACACTGAAGCTTTCTTT
TRBD1	TRBV4-1	.	TRBJ2-7	CASSQSLTGGWNEQYF	TGCGCCAGCAGCCAATCCTTGACAGGGGGCTGGAACGAGCAGTACTTC
.	TRBV5-1	.	TRBJ1-2	CASSARAEVKYGYTF	TGCGCCAGCAGCGCCCGGGCGGAGGTCAAATATGGCTACACCTTC
TRBD2	TRBV4-2	.	TRBJ2-1	CASSQLRAGGSGDEQFF	TGTGCCAGCAGTCAACTGAGAGCGGGGGGATCAGGCGATGAGCAGTTCTTC
.	TRBV5-1	.	TRBJ2-5	CASSLATSRETQYF	TGCGCCAGCAGCTTGGCCACGTCCAGGGAGACCCAGTACTTC
TRBD1	TRBV6-4	.	TRBJ1-1	CASRQTGTGRGKTEAFF	TGTGCCAGCAGGCAAACCGGGACAGGGAGGGGAAAAACTGAAGCTTTCTTT
TRBD1	TRBV6-6	.	TRBJ2-2	CASSRPGTGLAPPGELFF	TGTGCCAGCAGTCGTCCCGGGACAGGGCTGGCTCCCCCCGGGGAGCTGTTTTTT
.	TRBV27	.	TRBJ2-3	CASSRDFSTDTQYF	TGTGCCAGCAGTAGGGACTTCTCCACAGATACGCAGTATTTT
TRBD2	TRBV20-1	.	TRBJ2-3	CSASSTERGAPDTQYF	TGCAGTGCTAGTTCCACCGAGCGGGGGGCCCCAGATACGCAGTATTTT
TRBD1	TRBV2	.	TRBJ1-1	CASIGTASAGTEAFF	TGTGCCAGCATTGGGACAGCTTCGGCTGGTACTGAAGCTTTCTTT
.	TRBV5-6	.	TRBJ1-2	CASSFLTGIFYGYTF	TGTGCCAGCAGCTTCTTGACAGGAATTTTCTATGGCTACACCTTC
.	TRBV5-6	once	TRBJ2-5	CASSHQTIQETQYF	TGTGCCAGCAGTCACCAGACTATCCAAGAGACCCAGTACTTC
TRBD1	TRBV7-2	.	TRBJ1-1	CASSPAMGRQGDEAFF	TGTGCCAGCAGCCCTGCCATGGGGAGACAGGGAGATGAAGCTTTCTTT
.	TRBV2	few	TRBJ1-2	CASTLQVDYGYTF	TGTGCCAGCACCCTACAGGTTGACTATGGCTACACCTTC
.	TRBV3-1/TRBV3-2	.	TRBJ2-3	CASSPSTGTDTQYF	TGTGCCAGCAGCCCCTCGACAGGCACAGATACGCAGTATTTT
TRBD1	TRBV4-1	.	TRBJ2-5	CASSQYDRVWETQYF	TGCGCCAGCAGCCAGTATGACAGGGTGTGGGAGACCCAGTACTTC
TRBD2	TRBV5-1	.	TRBJ2-3	CASRPTSGGASDTQYF	TGCGCCAGCAGACCTACTAGCGGGGGGGCCTCAGATACGCAGTATTTT
TRBD1	TRBV5-1	.	TRBJ2-7	CASSLAGQGVHEQYF	TGCGCCAGCAGCTTGGCGGGACAGGGGGTCCACGAGCAGTACTTC
.	TRBV5-1	.	TRBJ2-5	CASSLAGETQYF	TGCGCCAGCAGCCTTGCGGGAGAGACCCAGTACTTC
.	TRBV21-1	.	TRBJ2-7	CASSKAFCREAYEQYF	TGTGCCAGCAGCAAAGCATTTTGCAGGGAGGCCTACGAGCAGTACTTC
.	TRBV18	.	TRBJ2-2	CASSPPSIPTGELFF	TGTGCCAGCTCACCACCGTCAATCCCCACCGGGGAGCTGTTTTTT
.	TRBV29-1	.	TRBJ1-2	CSVRKDTDYGYTF	TGCAGCGTTCGGAAGGACACGGACTATGGCTACACCTTC
TRBD1	TRBV28	few	TRBJ1-3	CASSSHRGRAGNTIYF	TGTGCCAGCAGTTCTCACAGGGGGCGAGCTGGAAACACCATATATTTT
.	TRBV2	.	TRBJ1-1	CASTESRTEAFF	TGTGCCAGCACTGAGTCTAGGACTGAAGCTTTCTTT
TRBD1	TRBV9	.	TRBJ1-2	CASSVDRGGYTF	TGTGCCAGCAGCGTAGACAGGGGAGGCTACACCTTC
.	TRBV3-1/TRBV3-2	.	TRBJ2-3	CASSQDTPSSGLGTDTQYF	TGTGCCAGCAGCCAAGATACCCCCAGTTCAGGGCTAGGCACAGATACGCAGTATTTT
TRBD1	TRBV5-4	once	TRBJ2-4	CASSHRDSKNIQYF	TGTGCCAGCAGCCACCGGGACAGCAAAAACATTCAGTACTTC
.	TRBV5-1	.	TRBJ1-1	CASSTDGMRGLEAFF	TGCGCCAGCAGCACGGACGGAATGCGGGGATTAGAAGCTTTCTTT
.	TRBV5-1	.	TRBJ2-5	CASSQPSKETQYF	TGCGCCAGCAGCCAACCGAGCAAAGAGACCCAGTACTTC
TRBD1	TRBV4-1	.	TRBJ1-5	CASSPLRGQGNQPQHF	TGCGCCAGCAGCCCCCTTCGGGGACAGGGGAATCAGCCCCAGCATTTT
TRBD2	TRBV15	.	TRBJ2-5	CATSDTGTSGSYQETQYF	TGTGCCACCAGCGACACCGGGACTAGCGGCTCTTACCAAGAGACCCAGTACTTC
.	TRBV7-9	.	TRBJ1-5	CASSLEGQTRHF	TGTGCCAGCAGCTTAGAGGGGCAGACAAGGCATTTT
.	TRBV15	.	TRBJ1-4	CATRRSGEKLFF	TGTGCCACCCGAAGGTCAGGTGAAAAACTGTTTTTT
.	TRBV10-1	.	TRBJ1-1	CASSPGGNTEAFF	TGCGCCAGCAGTCCGGGGGGGAACACTGAAGCTTTCTTT
.	TRBV20-1	.	TRBJ1-2	CSAGAGYGYTF	TGCAGTGCTGGGGCGGGATATGGCTACACCTTC
TRBD1	TRBV7-2	.	TRBJ1-1	CASSHRTGEYEAFF	TGTGCCAGCAGCCATCGGACAGGGGAGTATGAAGCTTTCTTT
TRBD1	TRBV29-1	.	TRBJ1-2	CSVDTRGNYGYTF	TGCAGCGTTGATACCAGGGGGAACTATGGCTACACCTTC